The rows below give T cell receptor beta chains drawn from one sample of a study of early T cells in non-severe SARS-CoV-2 infection. TCRdb recomputed calls from the 5' RACE reads with MiXCR, one row per CDR3 protein. The sample consists of about 29,000 distinct CDR3 sequences, roughly 4.3% of them appearing once. The sample was whole blood. The receptor source for this set is an adult who was a healthcare worker with PCR-confirmed SARS-CoV-2 infection or an uninfected control (not recorded which). Each CDR3 is given with its conserved first and last residue. A D gene is named only where the DNA matches it firmly. Clone size appears in some rows only: once, few, many, or a class for an expanded clone.

TRBD2	TRBV29-1	many	TRBJ2-1	TGCAGCGTCGAGGACCAGCGCGGGAGGGAGCAGTTCTTC	CSVEDQRGREQFF
.	TRBV4-3	many	TRBJ1-5	TGCGCCAGCAGCCAAGATGGGGGTAGCAATCAGCCCCAGCATTTT	CASSQDGGSNQPQHF
.	TRBV7-9	many	TRBJ2-7	TGTGCCAGCACCCCGGAGGGCTCGTACGAGCAGTACTTC	CASTPEGSYEQYF
.	TRBV19	many	TRBJ1-5	TGTGCCAGTAAGGAGAGCCCTAGCAATCAGCCCCAGCATTTT	CASKESPSNQPQHF
TRBD1	TRBV20-1	.	TRBJ2-1	TGCAGTGCTACCGACAGGGTGGGGTACAATGAGCAGTTCTTC	CSATDRVGYNEQFF
.	TRBV6-2/TRBV6-3	many	TRBJ2-5	TGTGCCAGCAGTTACCCCCAAGAGACCCAGTACTTC	CASSYPQETQYF
.	TRBV10-2	many	TRBJ1-1	TGCGCCAGCAGTGATTTGTTCACTGAAGCTTTCTTT	CASSDLFTEAFF
.	TRBV5-6	many	TRBJ1-5	TGTGCCAGCAGCCCCGGACGGGGGAGCAATCAGCCCCAGCATTTT	CASSPGRGSNQPQHF
.	TRBV7-2	many	TRBJ2-5	TGTGCCAGCAGCTCGGGGACCGCGGGTATGACCCAGTACTTC	CASSSGTAGMTQYF
TRBD2	TRBV18	few	TRBJ2-1	TGTGCCAGCTCACCACAAAGAGCTAGCGGGGGCAATGAGCAGTTCTTC	CASSPQRASGGNEQFF
.	TRBV29-1	few	TRBJ2-3	TGCAGCGTTGATACGGGGAGGCGGGACGGCACAGATACGCAGTATTTT	CSVDTGRRDGTDTQYF
.	TRBV18	.	TRBJ2-2	TGTGCCAGCTCACCACCGAGGGTAGGCTTCAACACCGGGGAGCTGTTTTTT	CASSPPRVGFNTGELFF
.	TRBV4-1	many	TRBJ1-1	TGCGCCAGCAGCCAAGGGGGTAAGGGGAGCATGAACACTGAAGCTTTCTTT	CASSQGGKGSMNTEAFF
.	TRBV7-9	many	TRBJ2-5	TGTGCCAGCAGGACCGGGGAGTACCAAGAGACCCAGTACTTC	CASRTGEYQETQYF
TRBD2	TRBV7-2	few	TRBJ2-5	TGTGCCAGCAGCTTAGTCAGGGAGGGTACCCAGTACTTC	CASSLVREGTQYF
.	TRBV7-6	many	TRBJ2-7	TGTGCCAGCAGCCGGCGGACGGGAGTGGACGAGCAGTACTTC	CASSRRTGVDEQYF
.	TRBV20-1	few	TRBJ2-7	TGCAGTGCTAGCGGAGCCTCCACCGCCGGGACAACTTCCTACGAGCAGTACTTC	CSASGASTAGTTSYEQYF
.	TRBV16	many	TRBJ2-3	TGTGCCAGCAGCGAAACTGATACCACAGATACGCAGTATTTT	CASSETDTTDTQYF
.	TRBV21-1	many	TRBJ1-5	TGTGCCAGCAGCAAAGGAGCAGGAGACAGGAGCAATCAGCCCCAGCATTTT	CASSKGAGDRSNQPQHF
.	TRBV11-2	many	TRBJ1-1	TGTGCCAGCAGCATGTACCAGGGGACTGAAGCTTTCTTT	CASSMYQGTEAFF
.	TRBV20-1	.	TRBJ1-6	TGCAGTGCTAACCAAGGGGCTTATTCACCCCTCCACTTT	CSANQGAYSPLHF
TRBD1	TRBV5-1	.	TRBJ1-4	TGCGCCAGCGGAATACAGGGGACAAATGAAAAACTGTTTTTT	CASGIQGTNEKLFF
.	TRBV11-3	many	TRBJ2-1	TGTGCCAGCAGCTCGACAGGTATCTCCTACAATGAGCAGTTCTTC	CASSSTGISYNEQFF
.	TRBV29-1	few	TRBJ2-1	TGCAGCGTTGAAGCTTTCTCCTACAATGAGCAGTTCTTC	CSVEAFSYNEQFF
TRBD2	TRBV6-2/TRBV6-3	few	TRBJ2-7	TGTGCCTCCCGACGTAGCGGGACCTCCGGCTACGAGCAGTACTTC	CASRRSGTSGYEQYF
TRBD2	TRBV11-1	many	TRBJ2-1	TGTGCCAGCAGCTCGACTAGCGGGGGTGATGATAATGAGCAGTTCTTC	CASSSTSGGDDNEQFF
.	TRBV13	few	TRBJ1-1	TGTGCCAGCAGCTCCAACAGGGAAGCTTTCTTT	CASSSNREAFF
TRBD2	TRBV20-1	many	TRBJ2-1	TGCAGTGCCATTAGCGGGAGTTTGTACAATGAGCAGTTCTTC	CSAISGSLYNEQFF
TRBD1	TRBV7-9	many	TRBJ1-4	TGTGCCATACAGGGGGCAACTAATGAAAAACTGTTTTTT	CAIQGATNEKLFF